Below, 19 T cell receptor beta chains from the same sample are listed, as sequenced in a study of shared clonotypes between healthy human individuals (dated by TCRdb to about 2020). To prepare the library, the immunoSEQ multiplex PCR assay was applied. In TCRdb, the immuneACCESS table is reduced to in-frame sequences with V and J assigned. These tables do not hold every clone; where another copy was compared, an unresolved V gene accounts for under half, and the others remain unexplained. This sample comprises about 2.4 million clones, approximately 94% of them detected only once. Roughly 0.36% of the sample comes from the top ten. The sample was naive CD4+ T cells from PBMCs. In light of the paper, this sample's cell subset or site label describes: CD45RA+ positively selected. The origin of the receptors is a man younger than 35 in good health. Some clones in this sample may be carry-over from other donors' samples.

The V gene is TRBV5-1, the J gene TRBJ2-3, with D tentatively TRBD1 (6 bases). From germline, CDR1 is SGHRS and CDR2 YFSETQ. The CDR3 loop spans 15 amino acids. Trimming removed 3 bases at V and 5 bases at J, with 16 bases between. Here the CDR3 DNA reads TGCGCCAGCAGCTCCTCGACAGGTTTTGGAGATACGCAGTATTTT. Translating it yields CASSSSTGFGDTQYF.

V usage is TRBV10-3 and J usage is TRBJ2-1, with TRBD2 as a possible D gene (5 bases). The CDR3 spans 13 residues. Trimming took 2 bases from V and 6 from J, leaving 8 bases between them. Per the germline V gene, CDR1 is ENHRY and CDR2 is SYGVKD. In DNA, the CDR3 is TGTGCCATCAGTGAGGGGCTAGCCAATGAGCAGTTCTTC. Its translation is CAISEGLANEQFF.

The chain couples TRBV7-3 to TRBJ2-1, with 10 bases fitting TRBD2. Germline assignment: CDR1 SGHTA and CDR2 FQGTGA. The CDR3 contains 16 residues. Trimming at V came to 5 bases and at J to 0 bases, leaving 4 bases not matched to a gene. Written as DNA, the CDR3 is TGTGCCAGCAGCGCCTCTAGCGGGAGCTCCTACAATGAGCAGTTCTTC. This encodes CASSASSGSSYNEQFF.

The rearrangement uses TRBV11-3 and TRBJ2-7; tentatively, D is TRBD2 (6 bases). This CDR3 has 15 amino acids. The germline V gene encodes CDR1 SGHNT and CDR2 YENEEA. The V end was cut by 2 bases, the J end by 3 bases, with 14 bases between. CDR3 sequence: CASSLMGGTSYEQYF. CDR3 coding DNA: TGTGCCAGCAGCTTAATGGGAGGTACAAGCTACGAGCAGTACTTC.

This clone has a single count. The chain employs TRBV10-3 and TRBJ2-5; 9 nucleotides agree with TRBD2. The CDR3 sequence is 15 residues long. Germline V lookup: CDR1 ENHRY, CDR2 SYGVKD. J lost 5 bases, V lost 2 bases, and 6 bases had no gene match. This CDR3 is CAISEAGGRGETQYF. CDR3 bases: TGTGCCATCAGTGAGGCCGGCGGGAGGGGGGAGACCCAGTACTTC.

V usage is TRBV11-2 and J usage is TRBJ1-1, with D possibly being TRBD1 (6 bases). This CDR3 has 15 amino acids. With 4 bases removed from V and 5 bases from J, the gap between germline ends came to 17 bases. Germline V lookup: CDR1 SGHAT, CDR2 FQNNGV. The CDR3 spells CASSSAGAKGTEAFF. The CDR3 DNA is TGTGCCAGCAGCTCCGCAGGGGCCAAAGGGACTGAAGCTTTCTTT.

This clone is a singleton in its sample. V and J are TRBV27 and TRBJ1-3, with a possible D match to TRBD1 (5 bases). Looked up from germline, CDR1 is MNHEY and CDR2 is SMNVEV (reference sequence). CDR3 length: 15 residues. Trimming took off 2 bases at V and 2 bases at J, with 10 bases between the two ends. As DNA, the CDR3 is TGTGCCAGCAGTTTACGCCCAGGGACTGGAAACACCATATATTTT. It encodes CASSLRPGTGNTIYF.

The chain employs TRBV6-6 and TRBJ2-1, with 7 bases lining up with TRBD2. Losses at the gene ends were 6 bases for V and 6 bases for J; bases not matched to a gene: 2. Looked up from germline, CDR1 is MNHNY and CDR2 is SVGAGI (reference sequence). This CDR3 has 12 amino acids. The DNA of the CDR3 is TGTGCCAGCAGGAGCGGGGTCAATGAGCAGTTCTTC. This translates into CASRSGVNEQFF.

The rearrangement uses TRBV15 and TRBJ2-7, with no clear D. V was cut by 1 base and J by 6 bases, with 10 bases left in between. CDR1 LNHNV and CDR2 YYDKDF come from the germline V gene (reference sequence). CDR3 size: 13 residues. The CDR3, as DNA: TGTGCCACCAGCAGAGGACGGCTGAGCGAGCAGTACTTC. Translation gives CATSRGRLSEQYF.

The chain uses TRBV21-1 and TRBJ2-3; the table names TRBD2, a call not compared with the DNA. TRBV21-1 is noted as a pseudogene. The CDR3 runs 15 residues. The CDR3 spells CASSSGRGSTDTQYF. The CDR3 DNA follows: TGTGCCAGCAGCAGTGGACGGGGAAGCACAGATACGCAGTATTTT.

Here the CDR3 DNA reads TGCAGCGTTGGAACGACTAGCGGCCTCACAGATACGCAGTATTTT. This encodes CSVGTTSGLTDTQYF. The genes are TRBV29-1 and TRBJ2-3; 9 bases agree with TRBD2. The junction had 7 bases not matched to a gene; V was cut back by 4 bases and J by 2 bases. This CDR3 has 15 residues. Germline lookup yields CDR1 SQVTM and CDR2 ANQGSEA.

The chain joins TRBV2 to TRBJ2-7; 8 bases match TRBD1. Germline-derived CDR1 and CDR2 are SNHLY and FYNNEI. V trimming: 0 bases; J trimming: 6 bases; junction bases outside the gene matches: 4. The CDR3 sequence is 14 residues long. DNA of the CDR3: TGTGCCAGCAGTGAAGCGCAGGGGGCGGGCGAGCAGTACTTC. This sequence encodes CASSEAQGAGEQYF. Complete variable domain (other parts from reference TRBV2 and TRBJ2-7): EPEVTQTPSHQVTQMGQEVILRCVPISNHLYFYWYRQILGQKVEFLVSFYNNEISEKSEIFDDQFSVERPDGSNFTLKIRSTKLEDSAMYFCASSEAQGAGEQYFGPGTRLTVT.

The chain joins TRBV5-1 to TRBJ2-7, with 12 positions matching TRBD1. V trimming: 3 bases; J trimming: 7 bases; junction bases outside the gene matches: 8. The CDR3 is 15 amino acids. Germline V CDR1 and CDR2: SGHRS, YFSETQ. The CDR3 DNA follows: TGCGCCAGCAGCTGGGGGGACAGGGGGCGCGGAGAGCAGTACTTC. As protein: CASSWGDRGRGEQYF.

In regard to this clone: The sample carries other DNA sequences with the same CDR3. The rearrangement uses TRBV5-1 and TRBJ2-7, with a weak D call TRBD1 (5 bases). Deletions cut 1 base from V and 2 bases from J, with 7 bases between. The V gene's germline CDR1 is SGHRS and CDR2 YFSETQ. There are 13 residues in the CDR3. This CDR3 reads CASSLTGPYEQYF. CDR3 coding DNA: TGCGCCAGCAGCTTGACAGGTCCCTACGAGCAGTACTTC.

A remark on this clone: Other DNA sequences in the same sample also yield this CDR3. This rearrangement joins TRBV18 to TRBJ2-1, with TRBD2 identical over 10 bases. This CDR3 contains 15 residues. The V and J ends lost 1 base and 7 bases, in that order; junction bases with no gene match: 4. The germline V gene has CDR1 KGHSH and CDR2 LQKENI. CDR3 sequence: CASSPLAGGLNEQFF. The CDR3, as DNA: TGTGCCAGCTCACCACTAGCGGGAGGCCTAAATGAGCAGTTCTTC.

The V call is TRBV19, the J call TRBJ2-1; D could derive from TRBD1 or TRBD2 (6 bases each). The CDR3 contains 14 residues. Between the trimmed V and J ends, which lost 3 bases and 2 bases, there was a span of 8 bases. The germline CDR1 and CDR2 sequences are LNHDA and SQIVND (reference sequence). This CDR3 is CASSMGGPYNEQFF. The CDR3 coding sequence is TGTGCCAGTAGTATGGGGGGCCCCTACAATGAGCAGTTCTTC.

CDR3 sequence (DNA): TGTGCCAGCAGTTGGGACAGGACAAACACTGAAGCTTTCTTT. Its translation is CASSWDRTNTEAFF. This chain uses TRBV6-1 with TRBJ1-1; TRBD1 aligns across 8 bases. The CDR3 contains 14 residues. CDR1 is MNHNS and CDR2 is SASEGT in the germline V gene. Trimming cost V 5 bases and J 2 bases; bases outside gene matches: 4.

In DNA, the CDR3 is TGTGCCGGGGCTGGTGGGCAAAGGCTTGGTGGCTACACCTTC. It yields the protein CAGAGGQRLGGYTF. The gene calls are TRBV28 and TRBJ1-2; the D gene is possibly TRBD1 (5 bases). The CDR3 has 14 amino acids. Trimming left V 11 bases short and J 7 bases short, with 23 bases between. Germline CDR1 and CDR2: MDHEN and SYDVKM.

The chain recombines TRBV28 with TRBJ1-3; the D is unclear. The CDR3 covers 13 residues. The V gene's germline CDR1 is MDHEN and CDR2 SYDVKM. V lost 5 bases, J lost 3 bases, and 8 bases lay in between. The CDR3 here is CASSVEIGNTIYF. Written as DNA, the CDR3 is TGTGCCAGCAGTGTCGAGATTGGAAACACCATATATTTT.